These 24 T cell receptor beta chains were sequenced from one sample in a study of T cell clusters in autoimmune cytopenias. One tube held mixed TRB-A and TRB-B primer pools for touch-down PCR. TCRdb re-analyzed the multiplex PCR reads; it lists each CDR3 protein once, without DNA. This table holds roughly 3,100 distinct CDR3 sequences. Tens of thousands of genome equivalents of blood DNA were amplified for TRB. Sequencing was done on a sample of peripheral blood. The receptor source for this set is a human donor with an autoimmune cytopenia or autoimmune hepatitis (not recorded which).

This clonotype is deemed medium-sized by its frequency. This chain uses TRBV12-3 or TRBV12-4 with TRBJ2-7. The CDR3 runs 11 residues. CDR3 sequence: CASSSAYEQYF.

Judged by frequency, this clonotype is medium-sized (0.01 to 0.1%). The chain links TRBV6-5 to TRBJ1-3; no DNA is available, so the TRBD1 call from TCRdb remains unchecked. The germline CDR1 and CDR2 sequences are MNHEY and SVGAGI. The length of the CDR3 is 13 residues. The CDR3 loop reads CASGRGRGNTIYF.

This clonotype registers medium-sized by frequency. The chain combines TRBV12-3 or TRBV12-4 with TRBJ1-3. This CDR3 spans 14 amino acids. The CDR3 loop is CASSLISSGNTIYF.

The chain links TRBV5-1 to TRBJ2-7; TCRdb gives TRBD1 as the D gene, but with no DNA this cannot be confirmed. The CDR3 is made up of 14 amino acids. In germline, CDR1 is SGHRS, CDR2 YFSETQ. CDR3: CASSLGGLGNEQYF.

Considering frequency, this clonotype is medium-sized (0.01 to 0.1%). CDR3 amino acids: CASSPAGSYSPLHF. This rearrangement joins TRBV18 to TRBJ1-6; TCRdb's D call of TRBD1 is untestable without DNA. This CDR3 is 14 amino acids long. From germline, CDR1 is KGHSH and CDR2 LQKENI.

This clonotype is medium-sized by frequency. The chain combines TRBV6-1 with TRBJ2-2; with no DNA, the TCRdb D assignment of TRBD2 cannot be verified. The CDR3 has 16 residues. Germline-derived CDR1 and CDR2 are MNHNS and SASEGT. CDR3 loop: CASRKRQGIVTGELFF.

The chain combines TRBV9 with TRBJ2-1; the TRBD2 assignment by TCRdb is unverifiable without DNA. The germline V gene encodes CDR1 SGDLS and CDR2 YYNGEE. The CDR3 contains 18 residues. CDR3 residues: CASSGEILPKRPNNEQFF.

In terms of frequency, this clonotype is medium-sized. The chain uses TRBV6-6 and TRBJ2-7; the TCRdb D gene call, TRBD1, has no DNA to confirm it. CDR3 length equals 16 residues. Germline CDR1 reads MNHNY; CDR2 reads SVGAGI (reference sequence). The CDR3 reads CASSSGTVHTPGEQYF.

This clonotype shows up as medium-sized by frequency. J is TRBJ2-7 and V is TRBV6-2 or TRBV6-3. In germline, CDR1 is MNHEY, CDR2 SVGEGT. This CDR3 has 13 amino acids. This CDR3 reads CASSKTETYEQYF.

This clonotype is labeled medium-sized based on frequency. The rearrangement joins TRBV6-5 to TRBJ2-2. CDR1 MNHEY and CDR2 SVGAGI come from the germline V gene. This CDR3 is built from 15 residues. The CDR3 loop reads CASSYGEADTGELFF.

The gene calls are TRBV5-5 and TRBJ2-1; TCRdb selects TRBD2, and the lack of DNA leaves this call unchecked. The CDR3 runs to 14 residues. CDR1 SGHKS and CDR2 YYEKEE come from the germline V gene (reference sequence). This chain's CDR3 is CASSPPGGQNEQFF.

This clonotype is labeled medium-sized (0.01 to 0.1%) based on frequency. The chain couples TRBV4-2 to TRBJ1-6; the TCRdb call, TRBD1, lacks DNA for checking. CDR1 and CDR2 from the germline V gene are LGHNA and YNFKEQ. The length of the CDR3 is 13 residues. This CDR3 is CASSLFRNSPLHF.

This clonotype ranks as medium-sized in terms of frequency. This rearrangement joins TRBV6-5 to TRBJ1-6; TCRdb designates TRBD1, a call that cannot be tested without DNA. The CDR3 has 20 amino acids. Germline CDR1 and CDR2: MNHEY and SVGAGI. The CDR3 protein is CASSRATGGPLSSYNSPLHF.

CDR3 protein: CASSQDRDANQPQHF. This chain uses TRBV4-2 with TRBJ1-5; absent DNA, TCRdb's TRBD1 call cannot be checked. Looked up from germline, CDR1 is LGHNA and CDR2 is YNFKEQ. There are 15 residues in the CDR3.

Its frequency marks this clonotype as medium-sized. The CDR3 here is CSARDWVGKNTQYF. The chain combines TRBV20-1 with TRBJ2-3. The CDR3 covers 14 residues. Germline CDR1 reads DFQATT; CDR2 reads SNEGSKA (reference sequence).

The V call is TRBV4-2, the J call TRBJ2-3; TCRdb names TRBD1, which stays unverified in the absence of DNA. The germline gives CDR1 LGHNA, CDR2 YNFKEQ. CDR3 length equals 17 residues. CDR3 residues: CASSQDFSGGLSDTQYF.

This chain links TRBV4-2 with TRBJ1-2; the TRBD1 assignment by TCRdb is unverifiable without DNA. This CDR3 region has 19 residues. CDR1 and CDR2 (germline): LGHNA, YNFKEQ. CDR3 sequence: CASSPHQGSHGQAGYGYTF.

In terms of frequency, this clonotype is medium-sized. V is TRBV13 and J is TRBJ2-3; there is no DNA to check the TCRdb D call of TRBD2. The CDR3 spans 17 residues. Germline loops: CDR1 PRHDT, CDR2 FYEKMQ (reference sequence). CDR3 sequence: CASSTAGWGQDTDTQYF.

This clonotype ranks as medium-sized in terms of frequency. The rearrangement uses TRBV18 and TRBJ2-3; TCRdb names TRBD1, which stays unverified in the absence of DNA. The CDR3 has 15 residues. CDR1 KGHSH and CDR2 LQKENI come from the germline V gene. This CDR3 is CASNLRGGATDTQYF.

This chain links TRBV5-1 with TRBJ2-6. Germline CDR1 reads SGHRS; CDR2 reads YFSETQ. This CDR3 contains 15 residues. This chain's CDR3 is CASSHQSSGANVLTF. The variable domain in full, completed from reference TRBV5-1 and TRBJ2-6, reads KAGVTQTPRYLIKTRGQQVTLSCSPISGHRSVSWYQQTPGQGLQFLFEYFSETQRNKGNFPGRFSGRQFSNSRSEMNVSTLELGDSALYLCASSHQSSGANVLTFGAGSRLTVL.

Considering frequency, this clonotype is medium-sized. J is TRBJ1-6 and V is TRBV5-6. Germline CDR1 is SGHDT and CDR2 is YYEEEE. CDR3 size: 13 residues. The CDR3 sequence: CASSLAVGSPLHF.

By frequency, this clonotype is medium-sized. This sequence joins TRBV6-2 or TRBV6-3 and TRBJ2-5; the TCRdb call, TRBD1, lacks DNA for checking. CDR3 length: 13 residues. Germline V gene data show CDR1 as MNHEY and CDR2 as SVGEGT. The CDR3 reads CASVRGVYETQYF.

By frequency, this clonotype is medium-sized (0.01 to 0.1%). The chain links TRBV20-1 to TRBJ2-1; the D call from TCRdb, TRBD1, cannot be confirmed without DNA. Germline V lookup: CDR1 DFQATT, CDR2 SNEGSKA (reference sequence). The CDR3 runs to 11 residues. The CDR3 loop is CSARPEGIPFF.

This clonotype shows up as medium-sized by frequency. The rearrangement uses TRBV10-3 and TRBJ2-6. The CDR3 has 14 amino acids. Germline V gene lookup returns CDR1 ENHRY and CDR2 SYGVKD. This CDR3 is CAIRAASGANVLTF.